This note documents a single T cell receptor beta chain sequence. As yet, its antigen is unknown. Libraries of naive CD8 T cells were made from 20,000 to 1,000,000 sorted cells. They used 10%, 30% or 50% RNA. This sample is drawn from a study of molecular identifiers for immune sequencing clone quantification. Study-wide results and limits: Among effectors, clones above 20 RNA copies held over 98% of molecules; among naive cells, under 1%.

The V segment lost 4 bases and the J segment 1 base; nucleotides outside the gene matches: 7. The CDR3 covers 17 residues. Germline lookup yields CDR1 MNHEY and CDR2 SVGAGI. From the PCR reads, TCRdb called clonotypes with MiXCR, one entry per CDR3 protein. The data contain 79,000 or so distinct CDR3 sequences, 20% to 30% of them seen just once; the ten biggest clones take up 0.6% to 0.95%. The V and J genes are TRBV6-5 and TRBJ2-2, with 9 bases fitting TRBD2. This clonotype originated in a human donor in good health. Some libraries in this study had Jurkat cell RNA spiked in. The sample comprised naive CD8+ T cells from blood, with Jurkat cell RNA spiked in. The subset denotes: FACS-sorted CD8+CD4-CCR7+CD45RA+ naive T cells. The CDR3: CASSLAPSGENTGELFF. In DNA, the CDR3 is TGTGCCAGCAGTTTGGCCCCTAGCGGGGAGAACACCGGGGAGCTGTTTTTT.